A single sample gave rise to the 23 T cell receptor beta chains below, sequenced in a study of OX40 agonist ivuxolimab in advanced cancers. The library was produced with the immunoSEQ multiplex PCR assay. The immuneACCESS repertoire file appears here via TCRdb, limited to in-frame rearrangements. These files lack a portion of the clones; in checked studies, under half of the deficit traces to unresolved V genes, and the cause of the others is not known. The sample table contains some 35,000 clones; only one count was recorded for around 80% of them. The ten largest clones capture roughly 11% of the sample. The sample here was CD4+ or CD8+ T cells sorted from blood, taken in a trial of the OX40 agonist ivuxolimab. Every receptor here comes from an adult with an advanced solid tumor such as melanoma, head and neck, liver or kidney cancer.

The CDR3 spells CASSLGTYGYTF. CDR3 nucleotides: TGCGCCAGCAGCTTGGGGACCTATGGCTACACCTTC. The chain recombines TRBV5-1 with TRBJ1-2; D is uncertain. This CDR3 comprises 12 residues. Germline loops: CDR1 SGHRS, CDR2 YFSETQ. The V end lost 0 bases, the J end lost 4 bases, and 4 bases lay between the germline ends. The full variable domain, with the rest looked up from reference TRBV5-1 and TRBJ1-2, is KAGVTQTPRYLIKTRGQQVTLSCSPISGHRSVSWYQQTPGQGLQFLFEYFSETQRNKGNFPGRFSGRQFSNSRSEMNVSTLELGDSALYLCASSLGTYGYTFGSGTRLTVV.

The J gene is TRBJ2-1, the V gene TRBV19; the D gene is possibly TRBD2 (6 bases). The V gene lost 4 bases and the J gene lost 7 bases, with 8 bases spanning the gap. The CDR3 is 12 residues long. The germline gives CDR1 LNHDA, CDR2 SQIVND (reference sequence). For the CDR3, the DNA is TGTGCCAGTAGTACTGGACTAAATGAGCAGTTCTTC. Protein sequence: CASSTGLNEQFF.

V usage is TRBV6-1 and J usage is TRBJ1-2, with D unresolved. The CDR3 is made up of 15 amino acids. CDR1 MNHNS and CDR2 SASEGT come from the germline V gene. V shed 3 bases and J shed 4 bases, with 15 bases lying between them. The CDR3 here is CASSEREVPLYGYTF. CDR3 DNA sequence: TGTGCCAGCAGTGAGAGGGAGGTTCCTCTCTATGGCTACACCTTC.

The chain has TRBV7-9 and TRBJ1-4; TRBD1 aligns across 8 bases. Germline CDR1 reads SEHNR; CDR2 reads FQNEAQ (reference sequence). This CDR3 has 14 residues. V shed 4 bases, J shed 4 bases, and the junction held 2 bases outside the gene matches. CDR3 amino acids: CASSSGQDNEKLFF. The CDR3 bases are TGTGCCAGCAGCTCGGGACAGGATAATGAAAAACTGTTTTTT.

This clone was observed a handful of times. This chain links TRBV10-3 with TRBJ1-2; unclear D gene. CDR1 is ENHRY, CDR2 SYGVKD, per germline. The CDR3 contains 13 residues. The V and J ends lost 10 bases and 2 bases respectively, with 14 bases between them. The CDR3 DNA reads TGTGCCACCTTGGGAGAATCCAACTATGGCTACACCTTC. Its protein product is CATLGESNYGYTF.

This chain joins TRBV5-6 and TRBJ1-1; the match to TRBD1 covers 7 bases. J was trimmed by 5 bases and V by 7 bases; bases with no gene match: 8. The V gene's germline CDR1 is SGHDT and CDR2 YYEEEE. The CDR3 has 13 amino acids. The CDR3 here is CASSQGRNTEAFF. CDR3 DNA: TGTGCCAGCTCACAGGGGAGGAATACTGAAGCTTTCTTT.

The rearrangement uses TRBV4-1 and TRBJ2-1; 8 bases match TRBD1. This CDR3 is 16 amino acids long. V lost 1 base and J lost 5; bases outside the gene matches: 7. CDR1 is MGHRA, CDR2 YSYEKL, per germline. Written as DNA, the CDR3 is TGCGCCAGCAGCCAAGGTGAGGGACAGGCTAACAATGAGCAGTTCTTC. The encoded protein is CASSQGEGQANNEQFF.

The chain has TRBV9 and TRBJ2-1; the D gene is possibly TRBD1 (6 bases). Germline V CDR1 and CDR2: SGDLS, YYNGEE. This CDR3 spans 13 amino acids. V was clipped by 4 bases and J by 8 bases, with 13 bases between them. The CDR3 spells CASSPGVPDEQFF. CDR3 bases: TGTGCCAGCAGCCCAGGGGTACCCGATGAGCAGTTCTTC.

The table lists this clone with a few counts. V gene TRBV5-6 combines with J gene TRBJ1-1; no reliable D call. V lost 2 bases and J lost 3, with 8 bases in between. Germline V gene sequence: CDR1 SGHDT, CDR2 YYEEEE. This CDR3 is built from 13 residues. As DNA, the CDR3 is TGTGCCAGCAGCTTCTTGCCAGACACTGAAGCTTTCTTT. Protein sequence: CASSFLPDTEAFF.

This CDR3 is CASTGGRQNSPLHF. CDR3 DNA: TGTGCCAGCACCGGGGGGCGGCAAAATTCACCCCTCCACTTT. This chain uses TRBV27 with TRBJ1-6; tentatively, D is TRBD1 (6 bases). CDR3 length equals 14 residues. CDR1 and CDR2 (germline): MNHEY, SMNVEV (reference sequence). Trimming removed 7 bases at V and 7 bases at J, with 14 bases between.

V is TRBV28 and J is TRBJ1-2; D might be TRBD1 (6 bases). The V and J ends lost 3 bases and 3 bases respectively, with 14 bases between them. CDR3 length equals 15 residues. From germline, CDR1 is MDHEN and CDR2 SYDVKM. The CDR3: CASSLSRTVDYGYTF. The CDR3 region has the DNA TGTGCCAGCAGTTTGTCCCGGACAGTGGACTATGGCTACACCTTC.

The V call is TRBV11-2, the J call TRBJ2-2, with D perhaps given as TRBD1 or TRBD2 (6 bases each). The germline gives CDR1 SGHAT, CDR2 FQNNGV. This CDR3 has 15 residues. V was pared by 5 bases and J by 6 bases, with 16 bases between. The CDR3 here is CASSETIGGPGELFF. CDR3 bases: TGTGCCAGCAGCGAGACCATTGGGGGGCCCGGGGAGCTGTTTTTT.

This clone showed up just a few times. This sequence joins TRBV28 and TRBJ1-6; no firm D call. Germline V CDR1 and CDR2: MDHEN, SYDVKM. V dropped 8 bases and J dropped 8 bases, with 7 bases sitting between them. CDR3 length equals 11 residues. The CDR3 DNA reads TGTGCCAGCGCCCATTATTCACCCCTCCACTTT. It encodes CASAHYSPLHF.

The chain has TRBV11-2 and TRBJ1-2, with D maybe TRBD1 (6 bases). This CDR3 is 12 amino acids long. Germline V gene lookup returns CDR1 SGHAT and CDR2 FQNNGV. The ends were cut back, 4 bases at V and 10 bases at J, with 13 bases in the middle. The CDR3 protein is CASSWGRGYYTF. DNA of the CDR3: TGTGCCAGCAGCTGGGGGCGGGGGTACTACACCTTC.

This clone ranks as medium-sized (0.01 to 0.1%). The DNA for the CDR3 is TGCGCCAGCAGCCGTGGACCGGAGGTGGACACTGAAGCTTTCTTT. It translates to CASSRGPEVDTEAFF. V gene TRBV4-1 combines with J gene TRBJ1-1; D unresolved. Germline CDR1 and CDR2: MGHRA and YSYEKL. Deletions cut 4 bases from V and 3 bases from J, with 15 bases between. The CDR3 covers 15 residues.

The V call is TRBV4-1, the J call TRBJ1-5; D may be TRBD1 (5 bases). CDR1 is MGHRA and CDR2 is YSYEKL in the germline V gene. Trimming cost V 2 bases and J 5 bases, with 13 bases left between them. The CDR3 covers 15 residues. The CDR3 nucleotides read TGCGCCAGCAGCCAAAGGTTGGGACCAGATCAGCCCCAGCATTTT. This translates into CASSQRLGPDQPQHF.

This clone was found a few times. The V gene is TRBV5-1, the J gene TRBJ2-7, with TRBD1 matching 7 bases. V was pared by 9 bases and J by 6 bases, with 12 bases of the junction left unmatched. This CDR3 spans 13 amino acids. Germline CDR1 and CDR2: SGHRS and YFSETQ. The CDR3 nucleotides read TGCGCCACCTCAGACCCCGACAGGGCCGAGCAGTACTTC. Translated, it gives CATSDPDRAEQYF. Full variable domain (remainder filled in from reference TRBV5-1 and TRBJ2-7): KAGVTQTPRYLIKTRGQQVTLSCSPISGHRSVSWYQQTPGQGLQFLFEYFSETQRNKGNFPGRFSGRQFSNSRSEMNVSTLELGDSALYLCATSDPDRAEQYFGPGTRLTVT.

This clone has only one observation. The chain joins TRBV7-9 to TRBJ2-7, with D uncertain. The length of the CDR3 is 14 residues. Trimming took 1 base from V and 0 from J, leaving 7 bases between them. Germline CDR1 SEHNR, CDR2 FQNEAQ (reference sequence). The CDR3 is CASSLGPSSYEQYF. CDR3 coding DNA: TGTGCCAGCAGCTTAGGTCCCAGCTCCTACGAGCAGTACTTC.

This chain links TRBV27 with TRBJ2-3; D remains ambiguous. The ends were cut back, 3 bases at V and 4 bases at J, with 2 bases in the middle. The CDR3 consists of 11 residues. Looked up from germline, CDR1 is MNHEY and CDR2 is SMNVEV (reference sequence). Here the CDR3 reads CASSLPDTQYF. The CDR3 coding sequence is TGTGCCAGCAGTTTGCCAGATACGCAGTATTTT.

CDR3 DNA sequence: TGTGCCGGAAGCGGTAACAGGGGGTCCTACAATGAGCAGTTCTTC. Its protein product is CAGSGNRGSYNEQFF. The V call is TRBV11-2, the J call TRBJ2-1; 8 bases fit TRBD1. This CDR3 is 15 amino acids long. V lost 11 bases, J lost 1 base, and 10 bases stayed unmatched. Germline CDR1 SGHAT, CDR2 FQNNGV.

The chain employs TRBV6-5 and TRBJ1-2, with D uncertain. The CDR3 covers 13 residues. Trimming took off 0 bases at V and 7 bases at J, with 9 bases between the two ends. Germline CDR1 reads MNHEY; CDR2 reads SVGAGI. Written as DNA, the CDR3 is TGTGCCAGCAGTTACTCAGAGGGATCTGGCTACACCTTC. Amino acid sequence: CASSYSEGSGYTF.

V is TRBV14 and J is TRBJ2-5; 10 nucleotides align to TRBD1. J gave up 5 bases and V 2 bases, and 5 bases lay outside the gene matches. The CDR3 spans 15 residues. Germline lookup yields CDR1 SGHDN and CDR2 FVKESK. The CDR3 coding sequence is TGTGCCAGCAGCCAAACCCGGACAGGGGGGGAGACCCAGTACTTC. Its protein is CASSQTRTGGETQYF.

This chain joins TRBV4-1 and TRBJ1-4; weak D call: TRBD1 (5 bases). CDR1 is MGHRA, CDR2 YSYEKL, per germline. The CDR3 is 16 amino acids. Deletions cut 2 bases from V and 0 bases from J, with 10 bases between. The CDR3 loop is CASSQWEGTTNEKLFF. CDR3 in DNA: TGCGCCAGCAGCCAATGGGAGGGGACAACTAATGAAAAACTGTTTTTT.